This TCR beta chain emerged from a study of T cells after yellow fever vaccination. Background on the study: Libraries from low-cell-number fractions were prepared with the SMART-Seq v4 Ultra Low Input RNA kit.

About this clonotype: Antigen unknown.

The CDR3 spans 11 residues. Trimming pared 4 bases from V and 8 bases from J, leaving 9 bases between. Germline lookup yields CDR1 SEHNR and CDR2 FQNEAQ (reference sequence). Each CDR3 protein is one row after TCRdb ran MiXCR on the 5' RACE reads. The sample contains 500,000 to 650,000 distinct CDR3 sequences, roughly 13% of which appear only once. Overall study findings and caveats: Detected again after the booster were most primary-vaccination clones, at 95% to 98% CD4 and about 89% CD8. Researchers cautioned that FACS-sorted repertoires could harbor abundant clonotypes contaminating from the bulk population. Only a small proportion of the clonotypes turned up in both the CD4 and the CD8 compartments, likely arising from convergent recombination.

The rearrangement uses TRBV7-9 and TRBJ2-7; perhaps TRBD1 as D (6 bases). Sequenced material: PBMCs, taken on the day of the yellow fever booster vaccination. The clonotype was recovered from a man aged 25 to 40 who received the YFV17D yellow fever vaccine. The CDR3 region has the DNA TGTGCCAGCAGCTCAGGGGTTCAGCAGTACTTC. This codes for CASSSGVQQYF.